Below, 9 T cell receptor beta chains from the same sample are listed, as sequenced in a study of T cell responses to AZD1222 COVID-19 vaccine. Sequenced by immunoSEQ multiplex PCR; TCRdb stores in-frame clones only, minus some. The sample records 90,000 to 150,000 clones, about nine tenths being singletons. The sample here was peripheral blood, taken 28 days after the second dose of the MenACWY control vaccine. These receptors were collected from an adult who received the MenACWY meningococcal vaccine as a control.

The genes are TRBV5-4 and TRBJ1-1; 7 bases are a match to TRBD1. The CDR3 runs 19 residues. With 0 bases clipped from V and 1 base from J, the junction kept 15 bases outside the gene matches. Germline V gives CDR1 SGHNT, CDR2 YYREEE (reference sequence). CDR3 protein: CASSLDPGRGQGKNTEAFF. CDR3 DNA sequence: TGTGCCAGCAGCTTGGATCCGGGGAGGGGGCAGGGGAAGAACACTGAAGCTTTCTTT.

The J gene is TRBJ2-3, the V gene TRBV6-5, with D maybe TRBD2 (6 bases). Germline assignment: CDR1 MNHEY and CDR2 SVGAGI. The CDR3 consists of 14 residues. Trimming left V 5 bases short and J 0 bases short, with 9 bases between. The CDR3 sequence: CASSLTSSTDTQYF. The CDR3 DNA follows: TGTGCCAGCAGTCTGACTAGTAGCACAGATACGCAGTATTTT.

This sequence joins TRBV19 and TRBJ1-5; 7 bases match TRBD1. Germline V gene lookup returns CDR1 LNHDA and CDR2 SQIVND (reference sequence). With 3 bases clipped from V and 3 bases from J, the junction kept 5 bases outside the gene matches. This CDR3 spans 15 amino acids. The CDR3 region is CASSMIDRVNQPQHF. The CDR3 DNA reads as TGTGCCAGTAGTATGATAGACAGGGTCAATCAGCCCCAGCATTTT.

The rearrangement uses TRBV28 and TRBJ1-1; 10 bases match TRBD1. Germline CDR1 is MDHEN and CDR2 is SYDVKM. The CDR3 consists of 16 residues. V shed 0 bases and J 2 bases; nucleotides not matched to a gene: 3. The CDR3 sequence is CASSLWQTGGNTEAFF. The CDR3 region has the DNA TGTGCCAGCAGTTTATGGCAGACAGGGGGCAACACTGAAGCTTTCTTT.

The gene calls are TRBV2 and TRBJ2-5; tentatively, D is TRBD1 (6 bases). Germline V gives CDR1 SNHLY, CDR2 FYNNEI. CDR3 length: 12 residues. Deletions cut 11 bases from V and 2 bases from J, with 12 bases between. The CDR3 coding sequence is TGTGCCGGACACAGGGAGCAAGAGACCCAGTACTTC. Translation gives CAGHREQETQYF.

The V gene is TRBV27, the J gene TRBJ1-5; no firm D call. This CDR3 is 16 amino acids long. The germline V gene encodes CDR1 MNHEY and CDR2 SMNVEV (reference sequence). V shed 0 bases and J shed 1 base, with 10 bases lying between them. The CDR3 is CASSLSWQASNQPQHF. The CDR3 coding sequence is TGTGCCAGCAGTTTATCCTGGCAGGCGAGCAATCAGCCCCAGCATTTT.

The rearrangement links TRBV7-2 to TRBJ2-3; 10 bases are shared with TRBD2. Losses at the gene ends were 4 bases for V and 3 bases for J; bases not matched to a gene: 4. The CDR3 runs 15 residues. Germline V gene lookup returns CDR1 SGHTA and CDR2 FQGNSA. CDR3 DNA: TGTGCCAGCAGCTCAGCGGGGGGGACGACAGATACGCAGTATTTT. This sequence encodes CASSSAGGTTDTQYF.

The chain couples TRBV10-3 to TRBJ1-1; 9 bases line up with TRBD1. V lost 6 bases and J lost 0; bases outside the gene matches: 8. The CDR3 sequence is 16 residues long. Germline CDR1 ENHRY, CDR2 SYGVKD. This chain's CDR3 is CAISDRGGQLNTEAFF. CDR3 nucleotides: TGTGCCATCAGCGACAGGGGGGGACAGTTGAACACTGAAGCTTTCTTT.

The chain links TRBV9 to TRBJ2-3; D is ambiguous. CDR3 size: 15 residues. Trimming left V 0 bases short and J 3 bases short, with 11 bases between. The germline CDR1 and CDR2 sequences are SGDLS and YYNGEE. The CDR3 spells CASSVVFGFTDTQYF. In DNA, the CDR3 is TGTGCCAGCAGCGTAGTTTTCGGGTTTACAGATACGCAGTATTTT.